The 11 T cell receptor beta chains given below trace back to one sample, sequenced in a study of cytomegalovirus exposure and HLA in healthy donors. The PCR used 60 Vbeta and 13 Jbeta primers. Sequenced by immunoSEQ multiplex PCR; TCRdb stores in-frame clones only, minus some. The sample records around 150,000 clones, roughly three quarters being singletons. Sequencing was done on a sample of PBMCs. The source is a woman in her 50s in good health and CMV-seronegative.

CDR3: CASSPPAASSDGYTF. The CDR3, as DNA: TGTGCCAGCAGCCCACCGGCGGCCAGCTCTGATGGCTACACCTTC. This rearrangement joins TRBV5-6 to TRBJ1-2; no reliable D call. V dropped 4 bases and J dropped 6 bases, with 19 bases sitting between them. The germline CDR1 and CDR2 sequences are SGHDT and YYEEEE. The CDR3 contains 15 residues.

V and J are TRBV4-1 and TRBJ1-2; 7 nucleotides align to TRBD1. Losses at the gene ends were 0 bases for V and 2 bases for J; bases not matched to a gene: 3. CDR1 MGHRA and CDR2 YSYEKL come from the germline V gene. The CDR3 sequence is 15 residues long. In DNA form, the CDR3 reads TGCGCCAGCAGCCAAGATACAGGGGACAACTATGGCTACACCTTC. This codes for CASSQDTGDNYGYTF.

The table lists this clone with a few counts. The rearrangement links TRBV4-3 to TRBJ1-1; 7 bases are a match to TRBD1. This CDR3 is built from 13 residues. Trimming cost V 4 bases and J 4 bases; bases outside gene matches: 3. CDR1 LGHNA and CDR2 YSLEER come from the germline V gene. The CDR3 coding sequence is TGCGCCAGCAGCCCGACAGGGATCACTGAAGCTTTCTTT. Translated, it gives CASSPTGITEAFF.

In this sample, this clone turned up a few times. The chain links TRBV6-5 to TRBJ1-1; D perhaps matches TRBD1 (5 bases). Trimming left V 10 bases short and J 1 base short, with 13 bases between. CDR3 length: 13 residues. CDR1 is MNHEY, CDR2 SVGAGI, per germline. The CDR3 region has the DNA TGTGCCACCCATAGGGGTCAGAACACTGAAGCTTTCTTT. It codes for CATHRGQNTEAFF.

This clone was detected a few times. V and J are TRBV5-4 and TRBJ2-6; 10 positions agree with TRBD1. The CDR3 consists of 16 residues. V was pared by 4 bases and J by 4 bases, with 5 bases of the junction left unmatched. Germline values: CDR1 SGHNT, CDR2 YYREEE (reference sequence). DNA of the CDR3: TGTGCCAGCAGCGGGGACAGGGGCACAGGGGCCAACGTCCTGACTTTC. It codes for CASSGDRGTGANVLTF. Filled out from reference TRBV5-4 and TRBJ2-6, the complete variable domain reads ETGVTQSPTHLIKTRGQQVTLRCSSQSGHNTVSWYQQALGQGPQFIFQYYREEENGRGNFPPRFSGLQFPNYSSELNVNALELDDSALYLCASSGDRGTGANVLTFGAGSRLTVL.

The chain joins TRBV7-2 to TRBJ2-3, with 12 bases aligning to TRBD2. Germline assignment: CDR1 SGHTA and CDR2 FQGNSA. This CDR3 is built from 15 residues. The J segment lost 3 bases and the V segment lost 5 bases, leaving 3 bases of the junction unmatched. The DNA of the CDR3 is TGTGCCAGCAGCCGGACTAGCGGGGAGACAGATACGCAGTATTTT. Amino acid sequence: CASSRTSGETDTQYF.

The rearrangement uses TRBV18 and TRBJ2-1; TRBD1 matches 8 bases. The germline V gene has CDR1 KGHSH and CDR2 LQKENI. J lost 3 bases, V lost 3 bases, and 16 bases had no gene match. The length of the CDR3 is 19 residues. The CDR3, as DNA: TGTGCCAGCTCACCGGGAAACGAAGCCGGGACAGGTTACTACAATGAGCAGTTCTTC. It is translated as CASSPGNEAGTGYYNEQFF.

V is TRBV7-6 and J is TRBJ2-3, with 15 bases aligning to TRBD2. The CDR3 is 17 residues long. The V gene's germline CDR1 is SGHVS and CDR2 FNYEAQ. J was trimmed by 2 bases and V by 6 bases; bases with no gene match: 6. The CDR3 loop reads CASRRGLAGGDTDTQYF. The CDR3 DNA is TGTGCCAGCAGACGTGGACTAGCGGGGGGGGACACAGATACGCAGTATTTT.

This clone was counted a few times. The chain couples TRBV19 to TRBJ2-1, with TRBD1 as a possible D gene (6 bases). V was cut by 6 bases and J by 0 bases, with 15 bases left in between. CDR1 and CDR2 (germline): LNHDA, SQIVND (reference sequence). This CDR3 spans 16 amino acids. As DNA, the CDR3 is TGTGCCAGTAGCCTAGTATGGGGGCGCTCCTACAATGAGCAGTTCTTC. This encodes CASSLVWGRSYNEQFF.

This clone was recorded only once. The chain is built from TRBV15 and TRBJ1-5; D is perhaps TRBD1 (6 bases). Germline V gene lookup returns CDR1 LNHNV and CDR2 YYDKDF (reference sequence). Deletions cut 5 bases from V and 3 bases from J, with 17 bases between. The CDR3 has 16 amino acids. CDR3 protein: CATSPLGPGANQPQHF. DNA of the CDR3: TGTGCCACCAGCCCCTTGGGACCAGGGGCCAATCAGCCCCAGCATTTT.

J is TRBJ2-2 and V is TRBV18; a weak D match, TRBD1 (6 bases). CDR3 length equals 15 residues. Looked up from germline, CDR1 is KGHSH and CDR2 is LQKENI. Trimming cost V 2 bases and J 5 bases, with 12 bases left between them. This CDR3 reads CASSPLQGRTGELFF. For the CDR3, the DNA is TGTGCCAGCTCACCATTACAGGGAAGGACCGGGGAGCTGTTTTTT.